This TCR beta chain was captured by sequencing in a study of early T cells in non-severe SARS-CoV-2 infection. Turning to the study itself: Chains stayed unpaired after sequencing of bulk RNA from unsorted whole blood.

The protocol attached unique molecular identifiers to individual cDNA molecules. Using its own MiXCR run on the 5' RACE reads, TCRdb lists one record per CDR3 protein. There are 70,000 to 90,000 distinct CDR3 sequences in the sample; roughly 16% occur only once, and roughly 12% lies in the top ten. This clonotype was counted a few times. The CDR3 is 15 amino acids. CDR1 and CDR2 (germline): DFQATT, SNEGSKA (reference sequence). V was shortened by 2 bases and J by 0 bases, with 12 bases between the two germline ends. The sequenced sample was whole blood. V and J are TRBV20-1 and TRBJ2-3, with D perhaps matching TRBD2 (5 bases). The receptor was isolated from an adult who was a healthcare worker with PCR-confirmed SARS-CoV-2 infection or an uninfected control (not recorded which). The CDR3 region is CSARSGLSSTDTQYF. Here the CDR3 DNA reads TGCAGTGCTAGATCTGGACTCTCAAGCACAGATACGCAGTATTTT.